The 3 T cell receptor beta chains listed next were all sequenced from one sample in a study of T cell repertoires in cytomegalovirus infection. TCRdb independently ran MiXCR on the reads; one entry per CDR3 protein. Among 200,000 or so distinct CDR3 sequences listed, 28% were seen once. The specimen sequenced was PBMCs. The receptors stem from a human donor in good health (CMV status not recorded). Some clones in this sample may be carry-over from other donors' samples.

The genes are TRBV2 and TRBJ2-3, with D possibly TRBD2 on 5 matching bases. Germline V gene sequence: CDR1 SNHLY, CDR2 FYNNEI. The CDR3 runs 14 residues. Trimming left V 2 bases short and J 4 bases short, with 10 bases between. CDR3 DNA sequence: TGTGCCAGCAGTGAACTAGCTCTCGCAGATACGCAGTATTTT. Residues: CASSELALADTQYF.

A few counts support this clonotype. The chain's CDR3 is CASSHGQGGSPLHF. The CDR3 bases are TGTGCCAGCAGCCACGGACAGGGGGGTTCACCCCTCCACTTT. J is TRBJ1-6 and V is TRBV7-6; 10 bases are shared with TRBD1. The trim removed 5 bases at V and 9 bases at J, leaving 4 bases unmatched. Germline CDR1 and CDR2: SGHVS and FNYEAQ. CDR3 length: 14 amino acids.

V and J are TRBV5-1 and TRBJ2-5; D gene ambiguous. Looked up from germline, CDR1 is SGHRS and CDR2 is YFSETQ. This CDR3 region has 15 residues. V was cut by 0 bases and J by 5 bases, with 14 bases left in between. The CDR3 region is CASSLAGGGDETQYF. CDR3 DNA sequence: TGCGCCAGCAGCTTGGCCGGTGGTGGAGATGAGACCCAGTACTTC.